This passage covers 10 T cell receptor beta chains from one sample sequenced in a study of early T cells in non-severe SARS-CoV-2 infection. MiXCR, run by TCRdb on the 5' RACE reads, gives a single entry per CDR3 protein. The table shows about 69,000 distinct CDR3 sequences, with around 11% occurring only once. Sequences were obtained from whole blood. The receptors derive from an adult who was a healthcare worker with PCR-confirmed SARS-CoV-2 infection or an uninfected control (not recorded which).

The chain employs TRBV4-2 and TRBJ2-2; 7 nucleotides match TRBD2. V lost 0 bases to trimming and J lost 6 bases; unmatched junction nucleotides: 10. Per the germline V gene, CDR1 is LGHNA and CDR2 is YNFKEQ. The CDR3 loop spans 17 amino acids. In DNA form, the CDR3 reads TGTGCCAGCAGCCAAGAGTGGGGACTATCCCTCCCCGGGGAGCTGTTTTTT. Encoded protein: CASSQEWGLSLPGELFF.

This clonotype has at least ten counts. The chain links TRBV10-1 to TRBJ2-7; 8 bases match TRBD1. Looked up from germline, CDR1 is WNHNN and CDR2 is SYGVQD (reference sequence). The CDR3 has 15 residues. Losses at the gene ends were 3 bases for V and 5 bases for J; bases not matched to a gene: 9. CDR3 protein: CASSETPRGLDEQYF. As DNA, the CDR3 is TGCGCCAGCAGTGAAACTCCCAGGGGGCTAGACGAGCAGTACTTC.

The chain couples TRBV6-5 to TRBJ2-1; D is unclear. V gave up 0 bases and J gave up 3 bases, with 9 bases separating them. The V gene's germline CDR1 is MNHEY and CDR2 SVGAGI. The length of the CDR3 is 15 residues. CDR3 sequence reads: CASSYSQNDYNEQFF. CDR3 DNA sequence: TGTGCCAGCAGTTACTCGCAGAACGACTACAATGAGCAGTTCTTC.

This clonotype was recorded a few times. This chain joins TRBV29-1 and TRBJ1-1; 7 bases match TRBD1. The CDR3 sequence is 12 residues long. Looked up from germline, CDR1 is SQVTM and CDR2 is ANQGSEA. After removal of 4 bases from V and 5 bases from J, the junction contained 4 bases not matched to a gene. The CDR3 DNA reads as TGCAGCGTTGTCAGGGGGTTGACTGAAGCTTTCTTT. Translation: CSVVRGLTEAFF.

In this sample, this clonotype turned up many times. The chain recombines TRBV11-3 with TRBJ2-3; D remains ambiguous. The CDR3 consists of 11 residues. V lost 8 bases and J lost 3, with 6 bases in between. CDR1 and CDR2 from the germline V gene are SGHNT and YENEEA. CDR3 in DNA: TGTGCCAGCGGCGTTACAGATACGCAGTATTTT. Translated: CASGVTDTQYF.

Ten or more counts support this clonotype. The J gene is TRBJ1-1, the V gene TRBV30; D remains unclear. V dropped 3 bases and J dropped 5 bases, with 10 bases sitting between them. Germline loops: CDR1 GTSNPN, CDR2 SVGIG (reference sequence). The CDR3 has 12 amino acids. Written as DNA, the CDR3 is TGTGCCTGGAGGGTCTTCCGGACTGAAGCTTTCTTT. This encodes CAWRVFRTEAFF.

The V gene is TRBV29-1, the J gene TRBJ2-2, with TRBD1 identical over 9 bases. This CDR3 is built from 14 residues. Germline V CDR1 and CDR2: SQVTM, ANQGSEA. The V gene end was trimmed by 6 bases and the J gene end by 7 bases; junction bases not matched to a gene: 9. The CDR3 region has the DNA TGCAGCGTGGCACAGGGGGCATGGGGCGGGGAGCTGTTTTTT. It specifies CSVAQGAWGGELFF.

This clonotype was found once. The chain combines TRBV10-3 with TRBJ2-7, with unresolved D. The germline V and J ends were trimmed by 3 bases and 1 base, with 4 bases remaining between them. This CDR3 has 12 amino acids. Germline V lookup: CDR1 ENHRY, CDR2 SYGVKD. The CDR3 DNA reads as TGTGCCATCAGTGATAGTTCCTACGAGCAGTACTTC. The encoded protein is CAISDSSYEQYF.

This clonotype was seen more than once but under ten times. The chain has TRBV5-1 and TRBJ2-3; D perhaps matches TRBD2 (5 bases). Germline V gene sequence: CDR1 SGHRS, CDR2 YFSETQ. Trimming removed 2 bases at V and 2 bases at J, with 12 bases between. The CDR3 has 15 residues. CDR3 amino acids: CASSFITGNTDTQYF. The DNA of the CDR3 is TGCGCCAGCAGCTTCATCACGGGGAACACAGATACGCAGTATTTT.

This clonotype showed up just a few times. The rearrangement links TRBV11-1 to TRBJ2-7; no clear D gene. Per the germline V gene, CDR1 is SGHAT and CDR2 is FQDESV (reference sequence). CDR3 length equals 12 residues. Trimming removed 5 bases from V and 5 bases from J, with 10 bases in between. The CDR3 loop reads CASSREHHEQYF. The DNA for the CDR3 is TGTGCCAGCAGCAGAGAACACCACGAGCAGTACTTC. The entire variable domain, with the rest obtained from reference TRBV11-1 and TRBJ2-7, is as follows: EAEVAQSPRYKITEKSQAVAFWCDPISGHATLYWYRQILGQGPELLVQFQDESVVDDSQLPKDRFSAERLKGVDSTLKIQPAELGDSAMYLCASSREHHEQYFGPGTRLTVT.